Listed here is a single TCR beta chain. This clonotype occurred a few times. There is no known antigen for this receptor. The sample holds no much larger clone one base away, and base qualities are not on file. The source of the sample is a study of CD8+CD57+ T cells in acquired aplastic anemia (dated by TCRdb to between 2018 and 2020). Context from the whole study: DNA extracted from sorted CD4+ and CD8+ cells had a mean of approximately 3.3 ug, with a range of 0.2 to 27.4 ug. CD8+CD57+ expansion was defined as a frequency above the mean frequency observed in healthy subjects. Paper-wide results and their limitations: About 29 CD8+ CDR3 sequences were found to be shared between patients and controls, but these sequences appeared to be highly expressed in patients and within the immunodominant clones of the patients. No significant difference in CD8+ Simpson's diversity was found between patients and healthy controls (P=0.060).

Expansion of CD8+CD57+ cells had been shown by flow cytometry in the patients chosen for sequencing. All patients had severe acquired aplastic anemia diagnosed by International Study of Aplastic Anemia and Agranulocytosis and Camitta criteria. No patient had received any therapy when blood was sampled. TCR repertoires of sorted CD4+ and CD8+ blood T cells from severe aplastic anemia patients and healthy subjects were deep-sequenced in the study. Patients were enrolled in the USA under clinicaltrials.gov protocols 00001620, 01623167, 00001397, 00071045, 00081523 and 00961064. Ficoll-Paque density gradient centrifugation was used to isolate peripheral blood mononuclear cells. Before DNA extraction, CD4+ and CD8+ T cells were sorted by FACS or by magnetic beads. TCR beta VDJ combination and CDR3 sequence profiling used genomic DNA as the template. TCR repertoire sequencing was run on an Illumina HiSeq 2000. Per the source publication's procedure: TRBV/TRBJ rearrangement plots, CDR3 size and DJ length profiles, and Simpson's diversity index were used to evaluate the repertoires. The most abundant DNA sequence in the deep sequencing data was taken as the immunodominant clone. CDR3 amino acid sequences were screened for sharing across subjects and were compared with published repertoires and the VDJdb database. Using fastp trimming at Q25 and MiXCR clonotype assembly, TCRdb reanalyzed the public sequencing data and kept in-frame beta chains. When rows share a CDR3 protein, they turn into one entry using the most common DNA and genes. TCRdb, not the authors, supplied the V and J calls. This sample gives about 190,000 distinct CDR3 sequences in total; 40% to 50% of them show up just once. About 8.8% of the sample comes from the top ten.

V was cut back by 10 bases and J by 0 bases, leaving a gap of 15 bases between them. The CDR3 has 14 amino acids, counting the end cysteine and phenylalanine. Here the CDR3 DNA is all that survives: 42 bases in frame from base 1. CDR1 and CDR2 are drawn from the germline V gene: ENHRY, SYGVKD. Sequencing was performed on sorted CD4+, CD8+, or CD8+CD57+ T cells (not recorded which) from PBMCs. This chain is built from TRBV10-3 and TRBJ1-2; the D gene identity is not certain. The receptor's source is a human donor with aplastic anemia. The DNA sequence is TGTGCCAGCTCAGGTTCGGAGACTAACTATGGCTACACCTTC. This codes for CASSGSETNYGYTF.